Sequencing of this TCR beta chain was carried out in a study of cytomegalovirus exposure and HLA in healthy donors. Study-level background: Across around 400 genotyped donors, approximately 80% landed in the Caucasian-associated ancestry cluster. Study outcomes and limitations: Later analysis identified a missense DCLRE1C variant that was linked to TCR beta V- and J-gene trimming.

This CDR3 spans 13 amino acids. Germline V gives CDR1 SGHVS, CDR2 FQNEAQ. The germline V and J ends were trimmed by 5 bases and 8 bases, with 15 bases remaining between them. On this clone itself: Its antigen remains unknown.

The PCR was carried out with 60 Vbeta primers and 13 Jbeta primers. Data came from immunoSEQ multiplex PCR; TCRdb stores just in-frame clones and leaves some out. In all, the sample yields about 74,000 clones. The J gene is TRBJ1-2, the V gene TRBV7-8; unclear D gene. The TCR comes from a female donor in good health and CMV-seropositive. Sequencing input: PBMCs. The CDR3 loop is CASSPRGSEGYTF. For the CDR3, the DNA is TGTGCCAGCAGCCCCCGCGGCTCCGAGGGCTACACCTTC.